This is a list of T cell receptor beta chains from one sample in a study of beta chain features in type 1 diabetes. Assay: immunoSEQ multiplex PCR; the TCRdb copy retains only in-frame clones and omits some. Of under 450,000 clones listed, over 11% are singletons. Sequencing input: naive CD4+ T cells from blood. These TCRs come from a man between 25 and 39 years old in good health. Each CDR3 is given with its conserved first and last residue. The D gene is left open where the match is weak. Clone size is shown for a subset of rows, as once, few, many or a class of expanded clone.

d_gene	v_gene	j_gene	abundance	CDR3aa	CDR3nt
NA	TRBV14	TRBJ2-2	few	CASSQRGELFF	TGTGCCAGCAGCCAAAGAGGGGAGCTGTTTTTT
TRBD1	TRBV29-1	TRBJ2-4	NA	CSVGPRTGSNIQYF	TGCAGCGTTGGTCCCAGGACAGGGAGTAACATTCAGTACTTC
NA	TRBV7-6	TRBJ1-2	few	CASSLGNYGYTF	TGTGCCAGCAGCTTAGGAAACTATGGCTACACCTTC
NA	TRBV4-3	TRBJ2-3	few	CASSQDPAVSDTQYF	TGCGCCAGCAGCCAAGATCCCGCGGTCTCAGATACGCAGTATTTT
TRBD1	TRBV11-2	TRBJ2-7	few	CASSFPGGAYEQYF	TGTGCCAGCAGCTTCCCAGGGGGCGCATACGAGCAGTACTTC
TRBD2	TRBV4-2	TRBJ2-3	NA	CASSQEGTSPSTDTQYF	TGTGCCAGCAGCCAAGAGGGGACTAGCCCCAGCACAGATACGCAGTATTTT
NA	TRBV4-3	TRBJ2-1	few	CASSQEAGNYNEQFF	TGCGCCAGCAGCCAAGAAGCTGGGAACTACAATGAGCAGTTCTTC
TRBD1	TRBV28	TRBJ1-1	NA	CASRDRVVSKAFF	TGTGCCAGTCGGGACAGGGTTGTATCAAAGGCTTTCTTT
NA	TRBV7-6	TRBJ2-5	few	CASSWRGAVLETQYF	TGTGCCAGCAGCTGGAGGGGGGCCGTCCTCGAGACCCAGTACTTC
NA	TRBV30	TRBJ2-5	few	CAWSKDTPETQYF	TGTGCCTGGAGTAAGGACACCCCGGAGACCCAGTACTTC
NA	TRBV9	TRBJ2-1	NA	CASSASGFDNEQFF	TGTGCCAGCAGCGCTTCGGGCTTCGACAATGAGCAGTTCTTC
TRBD1	TRBV7-9	TRBJ1-6	NA	CASSQTGGLDSPLHF	TGTGCCAGCAGTCAGACAGGGGGCCTGGATTCACCCCTCCACTTT
TRBD2	TRBV5-4	TRBJ2-3	NA	CASSLWLAGVDTQYF	TGTGCCAGCAGCTTGTGGCTAGCGGGGGTAGATACGCAGTATTTT
NA	TRBV7-9	TRBJ2-5	NA	CASSLGHTPRETQYF	TGTGCCAGCAGCTTAGGTCACACACCAAGGGAGACCCAGTACTTC
NA	TRBV11-3	TRBJ2-1	NA	CASSLVGGFSYNEQFF	TGTGCCAGCAGCTTAGTCGGAGGGTTCTCCTACAATGAGCAGTTCTTC
NA	TRBV14	TRBJ2-1	few	CASSQDTRASGYNEQFF	TGTGCCAGCAGCCAAGACACTAGAGCTTCGGGTTACAATGAGCAGTTCTTC
NA	TRBV30	TRBJ2-1	NA	CAWNPSVFNEQFF	TGTGCCTGGAATCCCTCCGTATTCAATGAGCAGTTCTTC
TRBD1	TRBV29-1	TRBJ1-1	many	CSVVIGQGNTEAFF	TGCAGCGTTGTGATCGGACAGGGGAACACTGAAGCTTTCTTT
NA	TRBV2	TRBJ2-7	few	CATRTGRSSYEQYF	TGTGCCACTCGCACAGGGCGTAGCTCCTACGAGCAGTACTTC
NA	TRBV15	TRBJ1-4	NA	CATRKRTVTNEKLFF	TGTGCCACCAGAAAGCGGACAGTAACTAATGAAAAACTGTTTTTT
TRBD1	TRBV15	TRBJ1-5	NA	CATSQGQKQPQHF	TGTGCCACCAGCCAGGGACAGAAACAGCCCCAGCATTTT
NA	TRBV2	TRBJ1-6	NA	CASFLFSNSPLHF	TGTGCCAGCTTCTTGTTCTCGAATTCACCCCTCCACTTT
NA	TRBV29-1	TRBJ2-5	NA	CSVSPQERGTQYF	TGCAGCGTTTCGCCCCAGGAACGGGGGACCCAGTACTTC
NA	TRBV29-1	TRBJ2-7	few	CSAQTGITSYEQYF	TGCAGCGCCCAAACAGGGATAACCTCCTACGAGCAGTACTTC